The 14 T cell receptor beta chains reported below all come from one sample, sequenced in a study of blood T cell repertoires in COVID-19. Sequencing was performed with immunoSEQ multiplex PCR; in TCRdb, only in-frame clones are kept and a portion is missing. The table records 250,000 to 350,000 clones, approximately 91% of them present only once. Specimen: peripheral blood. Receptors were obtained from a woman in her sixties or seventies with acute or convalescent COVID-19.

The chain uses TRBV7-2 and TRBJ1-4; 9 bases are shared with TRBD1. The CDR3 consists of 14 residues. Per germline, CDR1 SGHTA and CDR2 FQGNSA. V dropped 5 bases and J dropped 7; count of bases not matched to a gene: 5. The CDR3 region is CASSPGTGFEKLFF. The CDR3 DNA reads TGTGCCAGCAGCCCCGGGACAGGGTTTGAAAAACTGTTTTTT.

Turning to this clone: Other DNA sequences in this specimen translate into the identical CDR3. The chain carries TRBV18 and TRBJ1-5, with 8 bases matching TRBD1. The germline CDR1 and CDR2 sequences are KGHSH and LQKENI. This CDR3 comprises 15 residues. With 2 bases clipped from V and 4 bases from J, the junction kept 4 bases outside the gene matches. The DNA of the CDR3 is TGTGCCAGCTCACCAGGACAGGGCGGGAATCAGCCCCAGCATTTT. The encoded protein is CASSPGQGGNQPQHF.

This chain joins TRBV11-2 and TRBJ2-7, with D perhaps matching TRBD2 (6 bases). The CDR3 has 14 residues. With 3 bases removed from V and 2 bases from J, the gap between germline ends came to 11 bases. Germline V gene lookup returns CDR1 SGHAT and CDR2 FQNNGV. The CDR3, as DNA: TGTGCCAGCAGCTTTCCGGGGGTCCCCTACGAGCAGTACTTC. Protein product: CASSFPGVPYEQYF.

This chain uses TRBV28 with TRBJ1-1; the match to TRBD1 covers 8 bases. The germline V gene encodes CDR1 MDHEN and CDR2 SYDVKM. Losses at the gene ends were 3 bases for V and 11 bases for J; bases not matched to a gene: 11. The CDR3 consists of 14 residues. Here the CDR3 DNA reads TGTGCCAGCAGTTTGGGTGGCCAGGGGGCTCGGGCTTTCTTT. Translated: CASSLGGQGARAFF.

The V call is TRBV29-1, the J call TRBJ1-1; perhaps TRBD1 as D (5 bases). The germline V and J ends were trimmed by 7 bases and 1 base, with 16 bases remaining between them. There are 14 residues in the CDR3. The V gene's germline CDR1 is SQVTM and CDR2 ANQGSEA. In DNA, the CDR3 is TGCAGCGCTCATCCCGGACACAAGAACACTGAAGCTTTCTTT. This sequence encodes CSAHPGHKNTEAFF.

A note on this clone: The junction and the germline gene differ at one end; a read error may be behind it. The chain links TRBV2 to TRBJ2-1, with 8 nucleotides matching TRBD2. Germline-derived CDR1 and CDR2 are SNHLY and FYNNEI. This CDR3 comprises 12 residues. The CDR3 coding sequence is TGTGCCGCCTCATATAGCGGGACCCCAGGGGTCTTC. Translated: CAASYSGTPGVF.

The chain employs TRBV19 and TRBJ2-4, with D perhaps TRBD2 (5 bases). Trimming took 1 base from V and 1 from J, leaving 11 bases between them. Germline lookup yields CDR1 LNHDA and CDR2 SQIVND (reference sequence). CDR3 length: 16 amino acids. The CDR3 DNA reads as TGTGCCAGTAGTATAGTCGGGGTTAGGGCCAAAAACATTCAGTACTTC. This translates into CASSIVGVRAKNIQYF. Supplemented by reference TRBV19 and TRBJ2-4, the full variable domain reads DGGITQSPKYLFRKEGQNVTLSCEQNLNHDAMYWYRQDPGQGLRLIYYSQIVNDFQKGDIAEGYSVSREKKESFPLTVTSAQKNPTAFYLCASSIVGVRAKNIQYFGAGTRLSVL.

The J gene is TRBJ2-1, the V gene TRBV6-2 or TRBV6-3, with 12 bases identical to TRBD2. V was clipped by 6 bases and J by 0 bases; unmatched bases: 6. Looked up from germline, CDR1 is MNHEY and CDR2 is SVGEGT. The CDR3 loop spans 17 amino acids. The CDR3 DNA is TGTGCCAGCAGCCGGACTAGCGGGACTAGCTCCTACAATGAGCAGTTCTTC. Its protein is CASSRTSGTSSYNEQFF.

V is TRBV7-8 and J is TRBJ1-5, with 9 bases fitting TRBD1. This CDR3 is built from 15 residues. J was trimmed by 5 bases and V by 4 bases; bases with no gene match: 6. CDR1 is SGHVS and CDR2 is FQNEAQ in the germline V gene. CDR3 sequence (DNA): TGTGCCAGCAGCTCCGGGACAGGGTGGCATCAGCCCCAGCATTTT. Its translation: CASSSGTGWHQPQHF.

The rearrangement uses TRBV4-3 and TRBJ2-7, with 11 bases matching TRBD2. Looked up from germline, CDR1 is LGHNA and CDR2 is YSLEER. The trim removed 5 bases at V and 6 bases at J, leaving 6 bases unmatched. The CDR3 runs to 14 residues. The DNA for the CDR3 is TGCGCCAGCAGCGAGACTAGCGGGATGGCCGAGCAGTACTTC. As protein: CASSETSGMAEQYF.

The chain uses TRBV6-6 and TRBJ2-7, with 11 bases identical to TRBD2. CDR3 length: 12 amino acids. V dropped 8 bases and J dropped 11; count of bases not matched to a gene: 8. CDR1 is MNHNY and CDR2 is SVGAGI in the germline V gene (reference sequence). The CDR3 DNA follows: TGTGCCAGCGGGCGACTAGCGGGAAAGGAGTACTTC. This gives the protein CASGRLAGKEYF.

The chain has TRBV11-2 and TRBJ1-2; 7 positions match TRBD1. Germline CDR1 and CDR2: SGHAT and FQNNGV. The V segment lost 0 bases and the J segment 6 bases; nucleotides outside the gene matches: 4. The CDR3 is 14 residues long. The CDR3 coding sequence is TGTGCCAGCAGCTTAGATGCAGGGGGGAATGGCTACACCTTC. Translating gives CASSLDAGGNGYTF.

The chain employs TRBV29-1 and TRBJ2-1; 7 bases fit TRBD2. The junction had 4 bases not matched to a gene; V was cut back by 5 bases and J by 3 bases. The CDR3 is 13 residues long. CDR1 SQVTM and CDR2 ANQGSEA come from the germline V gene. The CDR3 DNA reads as TGCAGCGTTTCGGGACTATACTACAATGAGCAGTTCTTC. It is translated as CSVSGLYYNEQFF.

CDR3 in amino acids: CASSLSRGGEGKPGELFF. The CDR3 bases are TGCGCCAGCAGCCTATCCCGTGGCGGGGAAGGGAAGCCCGGGGAGCTGTTTTTT. V usage is TRBV5-1 and J usage is TRBJ2-2; D is perhaps TRBD2 (6 bases). Trimming removed 4 bases at V and 6 bases at J, with 25 bases between. CDR1 is SGHRS, CDR2 YFSETQ, per germline. This CDR3 has 18 residues.